This TCR beta chain was sequenced in a study of T cell clones after liver transplantation. Whole-study context: Tolerance: complete withdrawal held at least one year, liver enzymes staying within twice normal. Study conclusions and caveats: In 5 of 8 subjects, circulating graft-donor-reactive CD4 TCRbeta sequences fell significantly after transplant. Graft donor-reactive T cells may have migrated into the graft rather than being deleted. In a couple of subjects, few donor cells limited the measurable donor-reactive repertoire.

Here immunoSEQ multiplex PCR was the method, and the copy in TCRdb shows in-frame clones only, minus some. Of tens of thousands of clones listed, 75% to 90% are singletons. Deletions cut 2 bases from V and 11 bases from J, with 16 bases between. In germline, CDR1 is SEHNR, CDR2 FQNEAQ (reference sequence). This CDR3 is built from 14 residues. Turning to this clone: Its antigen is still unknown.

This chain links TRBV7-9 with TRBJ2-4; maybe TRBD2 (6 bases). This TCR derives from a human patient who received a liver transplant. Part of the T cells may come from the graft donor. Sequenced material: CD4+ T cells from blood, taken 12 months after liver transplant. Here the CDR3 reads CASSLQNPGSLQYF. The DNA for the CDR3 is TGTGCCAGCAGCTTACAAAACCCCGGGAGCCTTCAGTACTTC. The whole variable domain, remainder taken from reference TRBV7-9 and TRBJ2-4, is DTGVSQNPRHKITKRGQNVTFRCDPISEHNRLYWYRQTLGQGPEFLTYFQNEAQLEKSRLLSDRFSAERPKGSFSTLEIQRTEQGDSAMYLCASSLQNPGSLQYFGAGTRLSVL.